Below are 28 T cell receptor beta chains sequenced from a single sample in a study of T cell responses to AZD1222 COVID-19 vaccine. The assay was immunoSEQ multiplex PCR, and TCRdb's table has in-frame clones only and misses some. This sample yields about 160,000 clones, of which over 80% are seen a single time; approximately 2% belongs to the top ten. This material consisted of peripheral blood, taken on day 0 of AZD1222 vaccination. Source of these receptors: an adult in good health.

V is TRBV10-2 and J is TRBJ1-6; D is unclear. Germline-derived CDR1 and CDR2 are WSHSY and SAAADI. V shed 4 bases and J shed 7 bases, with 17 bases lying between them. The CDR3 covers 16 residues. In DNA, the CDR3 is TGCGCCAGCAGTGTCGGCTCGACTAGACCCAATTCACCCCTCCACTTT. It specifies CASSVGSTRPNSPLHF.

Note on this clone: At the DNA level, this CDR3 is encoded by other sequences in the same sample as well. The rearrangement joins TRBV29-1 to TRBJ2-7; TRBD2 aligns across 7 bases. Trimming at V came to 6 bases and at J to 4 bases, leaving 3 bases not matched to a gene. The germline CDR1 and CDR2 sequences are SQVTM and ANQGSEA. This CDR3 has 11 amino acids. CDR3 bases: TGCAGCGTGGGGGGGAGTTACGAGCAGTACTTC. It translates to CSVGGSYEQYF.

The genes are TRBV6-4 and TRBJ2-7; maybe TRBD1 (5 bases). V dropped 3 bases and J dropped 2 bases, with 11 bases sitting between them. Germline V gene sequence: CDR1 MRHNA, CDR2 SNTAGT. This CDR3 contains 14 residues. The CDR3 sequence is CASSEGAGPYEQYF. In DNA, the CDR3 is TGTGCCAGCAGTGAAGGGGCAGGGCCCTACGAGCAGTACTTC.

This clone has more than one count but fewer than ten. The chain carries TRBV27 and TRBJ2-2; D gene unclear. The ends were cut back, 5 bases at V and 4 bases at J, with 11 bases in the middle. The germline gives CDR1 MNHEY, CDR2 SMNVEV (reference sequence). The CDR3 runs to 14 residues. In nucleotides, the CDR3 is TGTGCCAGCAGTCCTTATCTTATCACCGGGGAGCTGTTTTTT. It yields the protein CASSPYLITGELFF.

This sequence joins TRBV19 and TRBJ2-7; D ambiguous. Germline V CDR1 and CDR2: LNHDA, SQIVND (reference sequence). Trimming pared 3 bases from V and 3 bases from J, leaving 12 bases between. CDR3 size: 14 residues. The CDR3 sequence: CASSISRNNYEQYF. The CDR3 DNA reads TGTGCCAGTAGTATTTCCAGGAATAACTACGAGCAGTACTTC.

The CDR3 region is CASRPGPQAAGYTF. CDR3 bases: TGTGCCAGCAGACCGGGACCTCAAGCGGCTGGCTACACCTTC. The gene calls are TRBV5-4 and TRBJ1-2; TRBD1 is a possible D gene (5 bases). V was trimmed by 5 bases and J by 7 bases, leaving 18 bases between them. This CDR3 region has 14 residues. The germline V gene encodes CDR1 SGHNT and CDR2 YYREEE (reference sequence).

The CDR3 region is CASSLRGDLTTDTQYF. The CDR3 coding sequence is TGTGCCAGCAGCTTACGCGGGGACCTAACCACAGATACGCAGTATTTT. J is TRBJ2-3 and V is TRBV7-9; TRBD2 is a possible D gene (6 bases). CDR1 and CDR2 (germline): SEHNR, FQNEAQ (reference sequence). The CDR3 sequence is 16 residues long. V dropped 2 bases and J dropped 2 bases, with 14 bases sitting between them.

J is TRBJ1-2 and V is TRBV6-5, with 11 bases fitting TRBD1. The CDR3 runs to 13 residues. With 8 bases clipped from V and 8 bases from J, the junction kept 7 bases outside the gene matches. Germline V gene data show CDR1 as MNHEY and CDR2 as SVGAGI. The CDR3 DNA is TGTGCCAGCTCAGGACAGGGGGCGAGGGGCTACACCTTC. As protein: CASSGQGARGYTF.

The gene calls are TRBV30 and TRBJ1-1; 7 bases match TRBD1. Trimming removed 2 bases from V and 5 bases from J; junction bases left unmatched: 5. The germline V gene has CDR1 GTSNPN and CDR2 SVGIG (reference sequence). CDR3 length: 13 residues. Written as DNA, the CDR3 is TGTGCCTGGAGTAGTCAGGGGGGAACTGAAGCTTTCTTT. It specifies CAWSSQGGTEAFF.

This clone has just one count. The chain couples TRBV19 to TRBJ1-5, with 7 bases matching TRBD1. The germline gives CDR1 LNHDA, CDR2 SQIVND (reference sequence). The CDR3 has 13 amino acids. V shed 7 bases, J shed 5 bases, and the junction held 5 bases outside the gene matches. Here the CDR3 reads CASTMTGHQPQHF. As DNA, the CDR3 is TGTGCCAGTACTATGACAGGGCATCAGCCCCAGCATTTT.

The gene calls are TRBV4-1 and TRBJ1-2; weak D call: TRBD1 (6 bases). The CDR3 spans 15 residues. CDR1 and CDR2 (germline): MGHRA, YSYEKL. V shed 0 bases and J shed 6 bases, with 14 bases lying between them. The CDR3 loop reads CASSQDGQITHGYTF. The CDR3 DNA reads TGCGCCAGCAGCCAAGATGGACAGATAACCCATGGCTACACCTTC.

This clone showed up just once. This chain connects TRBV9 to TRBJ1-1; D ambiguous. The length of the CDR3 is 15 residues. Germline assignment: CDR1 SGDLS and CDR2 YYNGEE. Trimming pared 0 bases from V and 10 bases from J, leaving 19 bases between. Written as DNA, the CDR3 is TGTGCCAGCAGCGTAGGACACAGTGGGTTTCCTCTAGCTTTCTTT. The encoded protein is CASSVGHSGFPLAFF. Looking up the rest from reference TRBV9 and TRBJ1-1 gives the full variable domain: DSGVTQTPKHLITATGQRVTLRCSPRSGDLSVYWYQQSLDQGLQFLIQYYNGEERAKGNILERFSAQQFPDLHSELNLSSLELGDSALYFCASSVGHSGFPLAFFGQGTRLTVV.

The chain joins TRBV5-6 to TRBJ2-5, with a possible D match to TRBD2 (5 bases). Germline loops: CDR1 SGHDT, CDR2 YYEEEE. The CDR3 runs to 14 residues. V lost 4 bases, J lost 1 base, and 11 bases lay in between. The CDR3 region has the DNA TGTGCCAGCAGCCTGATCGGACTCCAAGAGACCCAGTACTTC. It encodes CASSLIGLQETQYF.

This clone is a singleton in its sample. V usage is TRBV3-1 (or the pseudogene TRBV3-2) and J usage is TRBJ2-5; possible D gene TRBD1, 5 bases. The germline gives CDR1 LGHDT, CDR2 YNNKEL (reference sequence). Trimming stripped 4 bases from V and 5 bases from J, with 20 bases between. CDR3 size: 16 residues. The CDR3 DNA is TGTGCCAGCAGCCCAGCGTTTGGGCAGGGATCTGAGACCCAGTACTTC. Translated: CASSPAFGQGSETQYF.

The rearrangement joins TRBV28 to TRBJ1-2; the D is unclear. The CDR3 runs to 15 residues. V was shortened by 2 bases and J by 1 base, with 11 bases between the two germline ends. CDR1 MDHEN and CDR2 SYDVKM come from the germline V gene. The CDR3 DNA follows: TGTGCCAGCAGTTTACGTACCGAGGGTAACTATGGCTACACCTTC. It is translated as CASSLRTEGNYGYTF.

This chain joins TRBV19 and TRBJ1-1; D remains unclear. Trimming removed 1 base at V and 8 bases at J, with 11 bases between. The CDR3 loop spans 13 amino acids. Germline CDR1 and CDR2: LNHDA and SQIVND (reference sequence). The CDR3, as DNA: TGTGCCAGTAGTATAGTTCGGGATGCGGAAGCTTTCTTT. It specifies CASSIVRDAEAFF.

The gene calls are TRBV13 and TRBJ1-5; D unresolved. Trimming cost V 1 base and J 1 base, with 2 bases left between them. This CDR3 is 13 amino acids long. Germline V CDR1 and CDR2: PRHDT, FYEKMQ (reference sequence). The CDR3 here is CASSLASNQPQHF. CDR3 sequence (DNA): TGTGCCAGCAGCTTAGCAAGCAATCAGCCCCAGCATTTT.

This clone was detected only once. At one end, the junction sequence differs from germline, possibly due to a read error. V usage is TRBV6-2 or TRBV6-3 and J usage is TRBJ2-3, with 8 bases aligning to TRBD2. This CDR3 contains 16 residues. Looked up from germline, CDR1 is MNHEY and CDR2 is SVGEGT. CDR3 in DNA: TGTGCCAGCAGTTACTCGTCCCGGGGGGGCACGGATACGCAGTATTTT. Translating gives CASSYSSRGGTDTQYF.

This chain links TRBV10-3 with TRBJ1-5; D ambiguous. This CDR3 is 13 amino acids long. Germline V gives CDR1 ENHRY, CDR2 SYGVKD. V was shortened by 4 bases and J by 6 bases, with 10 bases between the two germline ends. CDR3 sequence: CAISVDGPQPQHF. DNA of the CDR3: TGTGCCATCAGTGTGGACGGCCCTCAGCCCCAGCATTTT.

The genes are TRBV7-9 and TRBJ2-6, with 7 nucleotides matching TRBD1. The length of the CDR3 is 16 residues. V gave up 4 bases and J gave up 2 bases; unmatched junction bases: 5. CDR1 is SEHNR and CDR2 is FQNEAQ in the germline V gene (reference sequence). The chain's CDR3 is CASSSPTGPGANVLTF. The DNA of the CDR3 is TGTGCCAGCAGCTCCCCGACAGGGCCTGGGGCCAACGTCCTGACTTTC. The entire variable domain, with the rest obtained from reference TRBV7-9 and TRBJ2-6, is as follows: DTGVSQNPRHKITKRGQNVTFRCDPISEHNRLYWYRQTLGQGPEFLTYFQNEAQLEKSRLLSDRFSAERPKGSFSTLEIQRTEQGDSAMYLCASSSPTGPGANVLTFGAGSRLTVL.

This chain joins TRBV5-1 and TRBJ1-1; D ambiguous. Trimming stripped 6 bases from V and 4 bases from J, with 10 bases between. The CDR3 has 12 amino acids. Looked up from germline, CDR1 is SGHRS and CDR2 is YFSETQ. The DNA for the CDR3 is TGCGCCAGCAAAAGGGAGGGCACTGAAGCTTTCTTT. Its translation: CASKREGTEAFF.

This chain links TRBV19 with TRBJ1-2; D ambiguous. Trimming left V 7 bases short and J 6 bases short, with 12 bases between. CDR3 length equals 12 residues. Germline V gene sequence: CDR1 LNHDA, CDR2 SQIVND (reference sequence). CDR3 sequence: CASTSSVDGYTF. CDR3 bases: TGTGCCAGTACCTCCTCGGTGGATGGCTACACCTTC.

This clone was counted only a few times. The CDR3 DNA follows: TGTGCCAGCAGCCAAACCAGACAGCCGAACACCGGGGAGCTGTTTTTT. It encodes CASSQTRQPNTGELFF. This chain joins TRBV7-8 and TRBJ2-2; possible D gene TRBD1, 5 bases. CDR1 and CDR2 (germline): SGHVS, FQNEAQ. This CDR3 has 16 amino acids. V was clipped by 5 bases and J by 0 bases, with 13 bases between them.

The chain uses TRBV7-2 and TRBJ1-5; no clear D gene. CDR1 is SGHTA, CDR2 FQGNSA, per germline. Trimming removed 3 bases from V and 5 bases from J, with 11 bases in between. The CDR3 is 14 amino acids. CDR3 sequence: CASSFRQGDQPQHF. DNA of the CDR3: TGTGCCAGCAGCTTCCGACAAGGTGATCAGCCCCAGCATTTT.

The chain combines TRBV6-2 or TRBV6-3 with TRBJ2-7; no firm D call. V dropped 2 bases and J dropped 6 bases, with 11 bases sitting between them. In germline, CDR1 is MNHEY, CDR2 SVGEGT. The CDR3 is made up of 13 amino acids. CDR3 nucleotide sequence: TGTGCCAGCAGTTACAGCAGGCTCGGCGAGCAGTACTTC. Its protein product is CASSYSRLGEQYF.

J is TRBJ2-3 and V is TRBV5-1; 7 bases fit TRBD2. V shed 2 bases and J 1 base; nucleotides not matched to a gene: 4. Germline-derived CDR1 and CDR2 are SGHRS and YFSETQ. CDR3 size: 15 residues. The CDR3 loop reads CASSFTSDGTDTQYF. CDR3 DNA sequence: TGCGCCAGCAGCTTCACTAGCGACGGCACAGATACGCAGTATTTT. The full variable domain, in which reference TRBV5-1 and TRBJ2-3 provide the parts outside the CDR3, is KAGVTQTPRYLIKTRGQQVTLSCSPISGHRSVSWYQQTPGQGLQFLFEYFSETQRNKGNFPGRFSGRQFSNSRSEMNVSTLELGDSALYLCASSFTSDGTDTQYFGPGTRLTVL.

CDR3 protein: CATSRLTGPASSYNSPLHF. The CDR3 bases are TGTGCCACCAGCAGATTGACGGGACCAGCGAGCTCCTATAATTCACCCCTCCACTTT. V and J are TRBV15 and TRBJ1-6; maybe TRBD1 (5 bases). V shed 2 bases and J shed 0 bases, with 17 bases lying between them. This CDR3 is 19 amino acids long. Germline V gene lookup returns CDR1 LNHNV and CDR2 YYDKDF (reference sequence). Together with reference TRBV15 and TRBJ1-6, the CDR3 gives the full variable domain: DAMVIQNPRYQVTQFGKPVTLSCSQTLNHNVMYWYQQKSSQAPKLLFHYYDKDFNNEADTPDNFQSRRPNTSFCFLDIRSPGLGDTAMYLCATSRLTGPASSYNSPLHFGNGTRLTVT.

This clone appeared once. The chain carries TRBV7-2 and TRBJ2-2; no definite D call. The CDR3 contains 14 residues. Germline V lookup: CDR1 SGHTA, CDR2 FQGNSA. V gave up 1 base and J gave up 6 bases, with 9 bases separating them. The CDR3 loop is CASSLDLVPGELFF. The DNA of the CDR3 is TGTGCCAGCAGCTTAGACCTAGTCCCCGGGGAGCTGTTTTTT.